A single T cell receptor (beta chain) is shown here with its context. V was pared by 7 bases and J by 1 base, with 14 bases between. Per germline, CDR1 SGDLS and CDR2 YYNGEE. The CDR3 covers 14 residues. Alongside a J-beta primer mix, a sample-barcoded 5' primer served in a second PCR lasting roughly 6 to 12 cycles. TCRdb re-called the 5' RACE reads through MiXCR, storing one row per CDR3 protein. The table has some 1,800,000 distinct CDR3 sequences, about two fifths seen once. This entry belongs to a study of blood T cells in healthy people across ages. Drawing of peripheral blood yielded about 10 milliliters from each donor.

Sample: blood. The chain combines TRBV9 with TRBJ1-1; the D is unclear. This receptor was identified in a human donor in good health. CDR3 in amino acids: CASSPRRENTEAFF. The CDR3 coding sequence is TGTGCCAGCTCACCGAGACGGGAGAACACTGAAGCTTTCTTT.